This TCR beta chain was recorded in a study of T-cell memory formation after mild COVID-19. 5'RACE primed at constant segments yielded TCR alpha and TCR beta cDNA libraries bearing sample barcodes and UMIs. TCRdb used MiXCR to reprocess the 5' RACE reads, holding one entry per CDR3 protein. The sample has under 250,000 distinct CDR3 sequences, roughly 15% seen once. Points from the study as a whole: Clones that contracted from day 15 to 85 had balanced CD4/CD8; later expanders were CD4+ biased. The SARS-CoV-2 specificity of second-wave clones reaching peak at day 37 remained unverified. Clones that contracted clustered mainly in CM and EM if CD4+ and in EMRA if CD8+.

This clonotype was found many times. The antigen remains unidentified. Input material: PBMCs or a T cell subset sorted from them (not recorded which). The TCR originated in an adult woman who had mild COVID-19 (a few samples of this study predate the infection). Cell type and time point are not known.

The CDR3 nucleotides are TGTGCCACCAGTGATACTGGGGCAGGGTATAGCAATCAGCCCCAGCATTTT. Protein sequence: CATSDTGAGYSNQPQHF. The chain couples TRBV24-1 to TRBJ1-5, with D possibly matching TRBD1 (5 bases). This CDR3 has 17 residues. Trimming removed 3 bases from V and 0 bases from J, with 14 bases in between. Per the germline V gene, CDR1 is KGHDR and CDR2 is SFDVKD.